This entry describes one TCR beta chain. What it binds is unknown. The sample belongs to a study of cytomegalovirus exposure and HLA in healthy donors. The study, taken as a whole, reports: In a later analysis, TCR beta V- and J-gene trimming was associated with a missense DCLRE1C variant. An analysis done earlier found most TCR beta V segments productive about 87% or about 30% of the time. According to the study, around 150 TCR beta chains were cytomegalovirus-associated.

PCR amplification relied on 60 Vbeta primers (plus 13 Jbeta primers). The authors' processing: Approximately 80 million unique TCR beta chains, about 10 million of them shared, were counted by a later analysis. Profiling relied on immunoSEQ multiplex PCR, and the TCRdb table lists in-frame clones only, not all of them. The DNA gave D and trimming, while V, J and clone size come from that table. Its table records over 100,000 clones. The CDR3 is 14 residues long. Germline V gives CDR1 SNHLY, CDR2 FYNNEI. V shed 6 bases and J 4 bases; nucleotides not matched to a gene: 7. The clonotype comes from a man aged 18 to 30 in good health and CMV-seronegative. The specimen was PBMCs. This chain uses TRBV2 with TRBJ2-7; TRBD1 matches at 9 bases. The CDR3: CASREGTGTYEQYF. The CDR3 DNA sequence: TGTGCCAGCAGAGAGGGGACAGGGACGTACGAGCAGTACTTC.